This T cell receptor (beta chain) stems from a study of post-analysis software for immune sequencing data (dated by TCRdb to 2014 to 2015). Regarding the complete study: The recorded disease courses included relapsing-remitting, secondary progressive and progressive-relapsing multiple sclerosis, and some patients had no subtype annotation. The patient repertoires were set against about 10 previously published healthy control repertoires from donors whose ages ranged from roughly 6 to 27 years. A subset of samples was prepared in parallel using single-end sample barcoding, then pooled and co-amplified after Illumina adapter ligation.

This clonotype was counted a few times. Its antigen has not been determined. Qualities for individual bases were not recorded, and no much larger clone is one base off. The junction carries 14 bases between V and J, which are trimmed by 7 bases and 5 bases respectively. The CDR1 and CDR2 encoded by the germline V gene are SQVTM and ANQGSEA. From the cysteine up to the phenylalanine, the CDR3 has a length of 12 residues. Only CDR3 DNA remains: 36 bases, in frame from the first base. To demonstrate the VDJtools post-analysis software, TCR beta repertoires were profiled from the peripheral blood of over ten young patients with multiple sclerosis. The multiple sclerosis patients were children and adolescents ranging in age from about 6 to 16 years. Results the study describes overall, beyond this receptor: Direct clustering with F measure showed strong co-clustering of samples prepared in the same batch, prompting a batch-effect correction. Compared with controls, multiple sclerosis patients had significantly lower normalized Chao1 diversity, a finding suggesting substantial peripheral T-cell clonal expansion. The control group was slightly older than the multiple sclerosis patient group. Patients showed significantly higher frequencies than controls for several TRBV segments, among them TRBV5-6, TRBV5-1 and TRBV20-1.

Receptors were amplified or captured by PCR. The reads were generated on an Illumina HiSeq 2500. To reduce PCR and sequencing biases, unique molecular identifiers were incorporated into the TCR beta cDNA libraries. Some 500,000 cDNA molecules were obtained per 1 to 10 million input T cells, so each molecule approximated one T cell. The patient libraries were prepared and sequenced with the same protocol used for the earlier healthy control dataset. Samples belonging to the same batch were prepared together, multiplexed and sequenced on a shared HiSeq lane. The original pipeline was this. Raw barcoded reads were processed with MIGEC, discarding single-read molecular identifier groups before consensus assembly and CDR3 extraction. VDJtools was used for post-analysis of the clonotype tables, with diversity normalized by down-sampling every dataset to the smallest sample size. Repertoire overlap clustering matched CDR3 amino acid but not nucleotide sequences to correct batch-related cross-sample contamination. Starting from the raw public reads, TCRdb applied fastp trimming at Q25, assembled clones with MiXCR and retained in-frame beta chains. Each entry is one CDR3 protein sequence, shown with its most common DNA and genes. The authors' filters were not applied to this entry. In this sample the table shows hundreds of thousands of distinct CDR3 sequences, roughly 46% of which occur a single time. The ten most abundant clones make up around an eighth of the sample.

The clonotype was recovered from a girl aged 10-17 years with multiple sclerosis. Material for sequencing was blood. The chain is assembled from TRBV29-1 and TRBJ2-5; the best D guess is TRBD1, with 5 bases matching. This receptor has the CDR3 CSARAAGETQYF. The DNA sequence follows: TGCAGCGCCAGGGCTGCCGGGGAGACCCAGTACTTC.